The 31 T cell receptor beta chains below were found in one sample sequenced in a study of T cell changes during pregnancy in multiple sclerosis. The method was immunoSEQ multiplex PCR; TCRdb's version includes in-frame clones alone and lacks a portion of them. The data contain 50,000 to 75,000 clones, more than 85% of them singletons. Sequencing used peripheral blood, obtained in the third trimester of pregnancy. The receptors stem from a female donor in good health, enrolled as a control in a pregnancy study.

CDR3: CRERDYEQYF. CDR3 sequence (DNA): TGCAGAGAGCGGGATTACGAGCAGTACTTC. The chain links TRBV29-1 to TRBJ2-7, with 7 bases identical to TRBD2. Per the germline V gene, CDR1 is SQVTM and CDR2 is ANQGSEA. CDR3 length equals 10 residues.

This chain joins TRBV6-1 and TRBJ1-1; possible D gene TRBD1, 5 bases. The CDR3 is 14 amino acids. The germline V and J ends were trimmed by 3 bases and 4 bases, with 12 bases remaining between them. Germline assignment: CDR1 MNHNS and CDR2 SASEGT. CDR3 nucleotides: TGTGCCAGCAGTGACCCCCAAAGGGGCACTGAAGCTTTCTTT. This translates into CASSDPQRGTEAFF.

The V gene is TRBV13, the J gene TRBJ1-3, with TRBD1 matching 8 bases. The CDR3 runs to 16 residues. CDR1 and CDR2 (germline): PRHDT, FYEKMQ (reference sequence). J lost 5 bases, V lost 3 bases, and 9 bases had no gene match. CDR3 in DNA: TGTGCCAGCAGCTTCCTCGGCCAGGGGGCTCGAAACACCATATATTTT. Translated, it gives CASSFLGQGARNTIYF. Full variable domain (outside the CDR3, taken from reference TRBV13 and TRBJ1-3): AAGVIQSPRHLIKEKRETATLKCYPIPRHDTVYWYQQGPGQDPQFLISFYEKMQSDKGSIPDRFSAQQFSDYHSELNMSSLELGDSALYFCASSFLGQGARNTIYFGEGSWLTVV.

The table lists this clone with a count of one. The rearrangement links TRBV14 to TRBJ1-3; the D gene is possibly TRBD1 (6 bases). There are 16 residues in the CDR3. Looked up from germline, CDR1 is SGHDN and CDR2 is FVKESK. Between the trimmed V and J ends, which lost 4 bases and 1 base, there was a span of 14 bases. CDR3 protein: CASSPYGQTSGNTIYF. The DNA of the CDR3 is TGTGCCAGCAGCCCCTATGGACAGACTTCTGGAAACACCATATATTTT.

The sample holds one count of this clone. This chain connects TRBV2 to TRBJ2-1, with D maybe TRBD1 (6 bases). This CDR3 is 14 amino acids long. V was shortened by 4 bases and J by 1 base, with 8 bases between the two germline ends. Per germline, CDR1 SNHLY and CDR2 FYNNEI. CDR3 in amino acids: CASSGGLSYNEQFF. The CDR3 nucleotides read TGTGCCAGCAGTGGGGGGCTATCCTACAATGAGCAGTTCTTC. The full variable domain, rest sourced from reference TRBV2 and TRBJ2-1, is EPEVTQTPSHQVTQMGQEVILRCVPISNHLYFYWYRQILGQKVEFLVSFYNNEISEKSEIFDDQFSVERPDGSNFTLKIRSTKLEDSAMYFCASSGGLSYNEQFFGPGTRLTVL.

This clone was found a few times. The gene calls are TRBV25-1 and TRBJ2-3; no firm D call. The CDR3 spans 14 residues. V gave up 2 bases and J gave up 2 bases, with 8 bases separating them. From germline, CDR1 is MGHDK and CDR2 SYGVNS. CDR3 loop: CASSERESTDTQYF. For the CDR3, the DNA is TGTGCCAGCAGTGAACGAGAATCCACAGATACGCAGTATTTT.

The CDR3 bases are TGCAGCGTTGAAGGGGAGGGACTAGCGGGCTACTACAATGAGCAGTTCTTC. Protein product: CSVEGEGLAGYYNEQFF. The rearrangement uses TRBV29-1 and TRBJ2-1; 12 bases agree with TRBD2. V lost 1 base, J lost 3 bases, and 7 bases stayed unmatched. This CDR3 comprises 17 residues. Germline-derived CDR1 and CDR2 are SQVTM and ANQGSEA.

The CDR3 region is CASSFDSSAQFF. CDR3 nucleotides: TGTGCCAGCAGCTTCGACAGTTCTGCCCAGTTCTTC. The chain links TRBV7-9 to TRBJ2-1; TRBD1 is a possible D gene (5 bases). V was cut by 3 bases and J by 13 bases, with 13 bases left in between. CDR1 and CDR2 from the germline V gene are SEHNR and FQNEAQ (reference sequence). CDR3 length: 12 residues.

The chain's CDR3 is CASSPPKLPGAEVTEAFF. CDR3 nucleotide sequence: TGTGCCAGCTCACCCCCAAAGTTGCCAGGGGCCGAGGTCACTGAAGCTTTCTTT. V is TRBV18 and J is TRBJ1-1; possibly TRBD1 for D (6 bases). CDR1 KGHSH and CDR2 LQKENI come from the germline V gene. V was trimmed by 3 bases and J by 4 bases, leaving 24 bases between them. CDR3 length: 18 amino acids. Filled out from reference TRBV18 and TRBJ1-1, the complete variable domain reads NAGVMQNPRHLVRRRGQEARLRCSPMKGHSHVYWYRQLPEEGLKFMVYLQKENIIDESGMPKERFSAEFPKEGPSILRIQQVVRGDSAAYFCASSPPKLPGAEVTEAFFGQGTRLTVV.

This chain connects TRBV5-6 to TRBJ2-5, with 10 bases matching TRBD1. Germline values: CDR1 SGHDT, CDR2 YYEEEE. After removal of 0 bases from V and 4 bases from J, the junction contained 0 bases not matched to a gene. This CDR3 is 14 amino acids long. The CDR3 here is CASSLGDRGETQYF. The DNA for the CDR3 is TGTGCCAGCAGCTTGGGGGACAGGGGAGAGACCCAGTACTTC.

V is TRBV13 and J is TRBJ2-7; D unclear. The V end lost 6 bases, the J end lost 0 bases, and 9 bases lay between the germline ends. The CDR3 covers 13 residues. Per the germline V gene, CDR1 is PRHDT and CDR2 is FYEKMQ (reference sequence). The DNA for the CDR3 is TGTGCCAGCAGTCCGCCGAGCTCCTACGAGCAGTACTTC. As protein: CASSPPSSYEQYF.

This clone was picked up a small number of times. This chain links TRBV30 with TRBJ1-2, with 7 nucleotides matching TRBD1. The trim removed 0 bases at V and 2 bases at J, leaving 3 bases unmatched. CDR3 size: 14 residues. In germline, CDR1 is GTSNPN, CDR2 SVGIG (reference sequence). CDR3 residues: CAWSVQGGNYGYTF. The CDR3 DNA sequence: TGTGCCTGGAGTGTACAAGGGGGCAACTATGGCTACACCTTC.

The rearrangement uses TRBV7-9 and TRBJ1-3; no reliable D call. Trimming removed 4 bases from V and 10 bases from J, with 8 bases in between. CDR1 SEHNR and CDR2 FQNEAQ come from the germline V gene (reference sequence). The CDR3 covers 11 residues. The CDR3 DNA reads as TGTGCCAGCAGCTCCCCGGGGACCATATATTTT. Translating it yields CASSSPGTIYF.

The V gene is TRBV30, the J gene TRBJ1-2, with D possibly being TRBD1 (5 bases). The germline V and J ends were trimmed by 3 bases and 8 bases, with 13 bases remaining between them. The CDR3 sequence is 12 residues long. The germline gives CDR1 GTSNPN, CDR2 SVGIG (reference sequence). The CDR3 region is CAWRGGKGGYTF. Here the CDR3 DNA reads TGTGCCTGGAGGGGGGGTAAGGGAGGCTACACCTTC.

This clone was counted between two and nine times. This chain uses TRBV7-9 with TRBJ1-3; D ambiguous. Looked up from germline, CDR1 is SEHNR and CDR2 is FQNEAQ (reference sequence). This CDR3 is built from 14 residues. Trimming pared 5 bases from V and 2 bases from J, leaving 10 bases between. The CDR3 nucleotides read TGTGCCAGCAGCCGGTCGGGGACTGGAAACACCATATATTTT. This gives the protein CASSRSGTGNTIYF.

The gene calls are TRBV7-9 and TRBJ2-1, with 7 positions matching TRBD2. The length of the CDR3 is 15 residues. CDR1 SEHNR and CDR2 FQNEAQ come from the germline V gene (reference sequence). With 1 base clipped from V and 2 bases from J, the junction kept 2 bases outside the gene matches. In DNA, the CDR3 is TGTGCCAGCAGCTTAGGGGGAGGGCCCTACAATGAGCAGTTCTTC. This encodes CASSLGGGPYNEQFF. Full variable domain (rest looked up from reference TRBV7-9 and TRBJ2-1): DTGVSQNPRHKITKRGQNVTFRCDPISEHNRLYWYRQTLGQGPEFLTYFQNEAQLEKSRLLSDRFSAERPKGSFSTLEIQRTEQGDSAMYLCASSLGGGPYNEQFFGPGTRLTVL.

The chain recombines TRBV19 with TRBJ1-2, with 9 positions matching TRBD1. Trimming cost V 6 bases and J 4 bases; bases outside gene matches: 9. Germline V gene lookup returns CDR1 LNHDA and CDR2 SQIVND (reference sequence). The CDR3 is 15 amino acids. CDR3 DNA sequence: TGTGCCAGTAGGTCCGGGACAGGGTCTTTCTATGGCTACACCTTC. Amino acids: CASRSGTGSFYGYTF.

CDR3 sequence reads: CASSILQGPYEQYF. The CDR3 DNA reads TGTGCCAGTAGTATATTACAGGGCCCCTACGAGCAGTACTTC. The rearrangement uses TRBV19 and TRBJ2-7; possible D gene TRBD1, 6 bases. Germline V CDR1 and CDR2: LNHDA, SQIVND (reference sequence). The CDR3 runs 14 residues. Trimming took 2 bases from V and 2 from J, leaving 10 bases between them.

The chain has TRBV7-9 and TRBJ1-2, with 8 bases identical to TRBD1. Losses at the gene ends were 5 bases for V and 6 bases for J; bases not matched to a gene: 8. Germline V gene sequence: CDR1 SEHNR, CDR2 FQNEAQ (reference sequence). This CDR3 has 14 residues. In nucleotides, the CDR3 is TGTGCCAGCAGCCCTCAGGACAGGGAGCATGGCTACACCTTC. Protein product: CASSPQDREHGYTF.

The J gene is TRBJ2-7, the V gene TRBV18, with a tentative D call TRBD1 (6 bases). Germline V gene data show CDR1 as KGHSH and CDR2 as LQKENI. The CDR3 consists of 14 residues. The V end lost 1 base, the J end lost 2 bases, and 9 bases lay between the germline ends. The CDR3 DNA is TGTGCCAGCTCACCACGGCCAGGGGCCTACGAGCAGTACTTC. It yields the protein CASSPRPGAYEQYF.

This clone appeared once. The chain carries TRBV2 and TRBJ1-5; 10 bases align to TRBD1. Germline CDR1 SNHLY, CDR2 FYNNEI. This CDR3 spans 17 amino acids. The trim removed 8 bases at V and 0 bases at J, leaving 10 bases unmatched. The CDR3 loop is CASGTWTGGYSNQPQHF. CDR3 DNA: TGTGCCAGCGGCACCTGGACAGGGGGGTATAGCAATCAGCCCCAGCATTTT.

This clone has a handful of counts. The chain has TRBV4-3 and TRBJ2-2, with 10 bases aligning to TRBD1. Germline V gives CDR1 LGHNA, CDR2 YSLEER. The V gene end was trimmed by 0 bases and the J gene end by 6 bases; junction bases not matched to a gene: 7. CDR3 length: 17 residues. The CDR3 DNA sequence: TGCGCCAGCAGCCAAGACTACGGGACAGGGGCGGCCGGGGAGCTGTTTTTT. Amino acids: CASSQDYGTGAAGELFF.

The chain combines TRBV5-1 with TRBJ2-7; 9 nucleotides agree with TRBD2. Germline loops: CDR1 SGHRS, CDR2 YFSETQ. The ends lost 0 bases at V and 4 bases at J; junction bases unmatched: 11. The CDR3 is 17 amino acids. CDR3 in DNA: TGCGCCAGCAGCTTGGTAGTAGCGGGGGAAATAAGGTACGAGCAGTACTTC. This gives the protein CASSLVVAGEIRYEQYF.

A remark on this clone: Since a much larger clone is just one base distant, this may be a read error. Other DNA variants within this sample encode the same CDR3. V gene TRBV5-4 combines with J gene TRBJ2-3; the D is unclear. Trimming took off 0 bases at V and 1 base at J, with 3 bases between the two ends. Germline V gene data show CDR1 as SGHNT and CDR2 as YYREEE (reference sequence). The CDR3 spans 13 residues. As DNA, the CDR3 is TGTGCCAGCAGCTTGGCCGGCACAGATACGCAGTATTTT. It translates to CASSLAGTDTQYF.

The CDR3 sequence: CASSLEGEGYNEQFF. The CDR3 DNA reads as TGTGCCAGCAGCTTGGAGGGGGAAGGGTACAATGAGCAGTTCTTC. This chain joins TRBV5-5 and TRBJ2-1; D perhaps matches TRBD1 (6 bases). Between the trimmed V and J ends, which lost 0 bases and 4 bases, there was a span of 11 bases. Per germline, CDR1 SGHKS and CDR2 YYEKEE (reference sequence). This CDR3 is built from 15 residues.

This chain joins TRBV5-1 and TRBJ1-5; TRBD1 matches 7 bases. This CDR3 region has 14 residues. Germline trimming cut 4 bases from V and 9 bases from J; bases unmatched to any gene: 10. Germline loops: CDR1 SGHRS, CDR2 YFSETQ. The CDR3 bases are TGCGCCAGCAGCCCTGGGACAGACCCTTGGCCCCAGCATTTT. This encodes CASSPGTDPWPQHF.

V usage is TRBV30 and J usage is TRBJ1-2; D ambiguous. The CDR3 sequence is 13 residues long. From germline, CDR1 is GTSNPN and CDR2 SVGIG (reference sequence). V was shortened by 3 bases and J by 8 bases, with 16 bases between the two germline ends. The chain's CDR3 is CAWSGGGPGGYTF. The CDR3 DNA is TGTGCCTGGAGCGGCGGAGGGCCGGGAGGCTACACCTTC.

The chain uses TRBV10-2 and TRBJ2-3; 7 bases match TRBD2. The V gene end was trimmed by 2 bases and the J gene end by 2 bases; junction bases not matched to a gene: 7. This CDR3 region has 16 residues. The germline V gene encodes CDR1 WSHSY and CDR2 SAAADI. The CDR3: CASSEPGLLNTDTQYF. The CDR3, as DNA: TGCGCCAGCAGTGAGCCGGGACTACTTAACACAGATACGCAGTATTTT.

In its sample, this clone was seen once. The rearrangement uses TRBV9 and TRBJ1-1; 7 bases fit TRBD1. V dropped 4 bases and J dropped 3; count of bases not matched to a gene: 6. The CDR3 is 14 residues long. CDR1 is SGDLS and CDR2 is YYNGEE in the germline V gene. In DNA form, the CDR3 reads TGTGCCAGCAGCCCAACAGGGGCCCACACTGAAGCTTTCTTT. Its protein is CASSPTGAHTEAFF.

This rearrangement joins TRBV19 to TRBJ1-1; D gene uncertain. Germline V gene lookup returns CDR1 LNHDA and CDR2 SQIVND (reference sequence). The CDR3 consists of 17 residues. V shed 2 bases and J shed 0 bases, with 16 bases lying between them. CDR3: CASSIFREHSLNTEAFF. DNA of the CDR3: TGTGCCAGTAGTATATTTCGGGAACATTCGCTGAACACTGAAGCTTTCTTT.

This clone occurred once. The chain couples TRBV29-1 to TRBJ1-2; D gene ambiguous. The V gene lost 4 bases and the J gene lost 8 bases, with 14 bases spanning the gap. CDR1 is SQVTM, CDR2 ANQGSEA, per germline. The CDR3 loop spans 12 amino acids. The CDR3 DNA is TGCAGCGTTGCAGGAAGTTATGGGGGCTACACCTTC. It translates to CSVAGSYGGYTF.